This T cell receptor (beta chain) is drawn from a study of T cell responses to AZD1222 COVID-19 vaccine. Study observations and caveats: Receipt of two AZD1222 doses was followed by a rise in Spike-specific TCR breadth and depth. There were mostly white British donors and more females than males, and clonal diversity was possibly underestimated.

Repertoires were generated with immunoSEQ multiplex PCR, while TCRdb's copy carries only in-frame clones and drops some. The table includes about 91,000 clones, approximately 90% detected once. This clone was picked up one time. Antigen specificity is unknown. The V end was cut by 7 bases, the J end by 1 base, with 16 bases between. This CDR3 has 15 residues. Per germline, CDR1 MDHEN and CDR2 SYDVKM. The sequences come from peripheral blood, collected 28 days after the second AZD1222 dose. This sequence joins TRBV28 and TRBJ1-1, with D unclear. The clonotype was recovered from an adult who received the AZD1222 COVID-19 vaccine. For the CDR3, the DNA is TGTGCCAGCAATTCATGGGCAGACTCGAACACTGAAGCTTTCTTT. This gives the protein CASNSWADSNTEAFF.